Presented here are 9 T cell receptor beta chains from one specimen sequenced in a study of T cells in Graves' hyperthyroidism and ophthalmopathy. From RNA transcripts, TCR beta CDR3 regions were amplified. HTBI primers were the set used in a first-round RT-PCR of the TCR CDR3. MiXCR, run by TCRdb on the multiplex PCR reads, gives a single entry per CDR3 protein. The data contain hundreds of thousands of distinct CDR3 sequences, roughly 17% of them seen just once; the ten biggest clones take up 17%. Source material: blood. The receptors here all came from a woman aged 18-35 years with Graves' ophthalmopathy.

This clonotype was seen many times. The V gene is TRBV3-1, the J gene TRBJ1-4; D not resolved. Per the germline V gene, CDR1 is LGHDT and CDR2 is YNNKEL (reference sequence). This CDR3 spans 15 amino acids. With 4 bases removed from V and 3 bases from J, the gap between germline ends came to 12 bases. CDR3 sequence (DNA): TGTGCCAGCAGCCGCCCGGATACGGCTAATGAAAAACTGTTTTTT. Its protein is CASSRPDTANEKLFF.

The sample holds a few counts of this clonotype. The CDR3 sequence is CASTFDRAGNQPQHF. The CDR3 nucleotides read TGCGCCAGCACCTTCGACAGGGCGGGCAATCAGCCCCAGCATTTT. This chain uses TRBV10-2 with TRBJ1-5; 7 positions agree with TRBD1. V lost 7 bases to trimming and J lost 2 bases; unmatched junction nucleotides: 8. Germline CDR1 is WSHSY and CDR2 is SAAADI. The CDR3 spans 15 residues.

This clonotype has ten or more counts. This rearrangement joins TRBV5-6 to TRBJ1-1, with D tentatively TRBD1 (5 bases). Germline assignment: CDR1 SGHDT and CDR2 YYEEEE. The V end lost 2 bases, the J end lost 4 bases, and 15 bases lay between the germline ends. The CDR3 is 15 residues long. CDR3 sequence: CASSLGSGEGTEAFF. For the CDR3, the DNA is TGTGCCAGCAGCTTAGGTTCGGGGGAAGGCACTGAAGCTTTCTTT. The full variable domain, its missing parts supplied by reference TRBV5-6 and TRBJ1-1, is DAGVTQSPTHLIKTRGQQVTLRCSPKSGHDTVSWYQQALGQGPQFIFQYYEEEERQRGNFPDRFSGHQFPNYSSELNVNALLLGDSALYLCASSLGSGEGTEAFFGQGTRLTVV.

The chain couples TRBV12-3 or TRBV12-4 to TRBJ2-7; 8 nucleotides align to TRBD2. The CDR3 runs 16 residues. V was clipped by 2 bases and J by 0 bases; unmatched bases: 6. The CDR3: CASSLRGGNYSYEQYF. The CDR3 coding sequence is TGTGCCAGCAGTTTACGGGGGGGGAATTACTCCTACGAGCAGTACTTC.

The J gene is TRBJ2-2, the V gene TRBV11-2; 11 positions agree with TRBD2. V lost 7 bases, J lost 12 bases, and 16 bases stayed unmatched. The CDR3 length is 16 residues. Per the germline V gene, CDR1 is SGHAT and CDR2 is FQNNGV. CDR3 coding DNA: TGTGCCAGCATCAACGTCCTAGCGGGAGGCTGGGGGAAGCTGTTTTTT. Residues: CASINVLAGGWGKLFF.

The sample holds many counts of this clonotype. The chain has TRBV5-1 and TRBJ2-3; 11 bases are shared with TRBD2. Germline V gene sequence: CDR1 SGHRS, CDR2 YFSETQ. The CDR3 loop spans 13 amino acids. With V trimmed by 3 bases and J by 6 bases, 0 bases remained unmatched. The CDR3 spells CASSWTSGDTQYF. CDR3 in DNA: TGCGCCAGCAGCTGGACTAGCGGGGATACGCAGTATTTT. The complete variable domain, with remaining parts taken from reference TRBV5-1 and TRBJ2-3, reads KAGVTQTPRYLIKTRGQQVTLSCSPISGHRSVSWYQQTPGQGLQFLFEYFSETQRNKGNFPGRFSGRQFSNSRSEMNVSTLELGDSALYLCASSWTSGDTQYFGPGTRLTVL.

In this sample, this clonotype turned up a few times. The chain employs TRBV9 and TRBJ1-4, with 7 bases matching TRBD1. V lost 2 bases to trimming and J lost 6 bases; unmatched junction nucleotides: 7. Germline V gene data show CDR1 as SGDLS and CDR2 as YYNGEE. The CDR3 totals 15 residues. This CDR3 reads CASSVSGTEYEKLFF. The DNA for the CDR3 is TGTGCCAGCAGCGTCTCCGGGACAGAGTATGAAAAACTGTTTTTT.

In this sample, this clonotype turned up many times. This chain connects TRBV10-3 to TRBJ2-3; TRBD2 matches at 8 bases. This CDR3 region has 15 residues. Losses at the gene ends were 3 bases for V and 2 bases for J; bases not matched to a gene: 4. Germline CDR1 and CDR2: ENHRY and SYGVKD. The CDR3 DNA sequence: TGTGCCATCAGTGACGGCGGGGGGCTCACAGATACGCAGTATTTT. Protein sequence: CAISDGGGLTDTQYF.

The chain recombines TRBV7-9 with TRBJ1-1, with D possibly TRBD1 on 6 matching bases. There are 15 residues in the CDR3. V was pared by 0 bases and J by 3 bases, with 11 bases between. Per the germline V gene, CDR1 is SEHNR and CDR2 is FQNEAQ (reference sequence). For the CDR3, the DNA is TGTGCCAGCAGCTTAGCTAAGGGGGGCGACACTGAAGCTTTCTTT. Protein sequence: CASSLAKGGDTEAFF.